This T cell receptor (beta chain) was captured by sequencing in a study of PD-L1 blockade in urothelial cancer. The wider study: Patients started atezolizumab in 2014, 1,200 mg intravenously every 3 weeks. Patients previously received 0 to 3 chemotherapy regimens. Study findings and constraints: Tumor-associated clones in blood expanded more at 3 weeks in durable-benefit patients.

Turning to this clone: The antigen is unknown.

Libraries were prepared by immunoSEQ multiplex PCR; TCRdb keeps only in-frame clonotypes and omits some of them. The sample holds roughly 21,000 clones, nearly 90% seen once. Per germline, CDR1 LNHDA and CDR2 SQIVND (reference sequence). The CDR3 length is 16 residues. Trimming took 3 bases from V and 0 from J, leaving 15 bases between them. Each patient presented with locally advanced or metastatic urothelial carcinoma. This chain links TRBV19 with TRBJ2-7; TRBD2 is a possible D gene (6 bases). The receptor comes from a woman aged 55-70 years with urothelial cancer. The sequencing here drew on PBMCs, taken around atezolizumab (anti-PD-L1) treatment. The CDR3 loop reads CASSIPGGSGSYEQYF. The CDR3 DNA reads TGTGCCAGTAGTATCCCCGGGGGTTCTGGCTCCTACGAGCAGTACTTC.